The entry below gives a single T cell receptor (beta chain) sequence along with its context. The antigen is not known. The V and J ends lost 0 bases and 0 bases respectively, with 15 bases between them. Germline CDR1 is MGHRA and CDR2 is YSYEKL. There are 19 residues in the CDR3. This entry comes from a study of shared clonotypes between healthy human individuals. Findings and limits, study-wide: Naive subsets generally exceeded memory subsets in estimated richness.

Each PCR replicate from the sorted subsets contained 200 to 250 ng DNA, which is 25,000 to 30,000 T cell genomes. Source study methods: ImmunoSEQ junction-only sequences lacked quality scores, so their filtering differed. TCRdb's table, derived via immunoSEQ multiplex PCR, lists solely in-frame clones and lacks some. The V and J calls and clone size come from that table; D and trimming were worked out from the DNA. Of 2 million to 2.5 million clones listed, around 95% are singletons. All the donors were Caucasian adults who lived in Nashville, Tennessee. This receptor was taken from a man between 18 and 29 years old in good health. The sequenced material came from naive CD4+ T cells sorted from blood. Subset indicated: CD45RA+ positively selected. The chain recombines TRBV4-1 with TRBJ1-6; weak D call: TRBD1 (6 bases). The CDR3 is CASSQEVPRGSSYNSPLHF. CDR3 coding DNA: TGCGCCAGCAGCCAAGAGGTTCCCAGGGGTAGCTCCTATAATTCACCCCTCCACTTT.